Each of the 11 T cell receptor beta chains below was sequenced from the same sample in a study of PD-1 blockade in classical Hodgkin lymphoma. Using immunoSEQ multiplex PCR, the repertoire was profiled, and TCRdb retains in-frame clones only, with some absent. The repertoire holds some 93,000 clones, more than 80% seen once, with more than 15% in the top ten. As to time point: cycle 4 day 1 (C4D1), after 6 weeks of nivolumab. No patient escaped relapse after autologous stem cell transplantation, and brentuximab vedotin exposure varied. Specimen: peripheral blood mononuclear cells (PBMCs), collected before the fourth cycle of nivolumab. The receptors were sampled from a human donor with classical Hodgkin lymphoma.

CDR3 loop: CASSLAGTSGRGHEQFF. The DNA of the CDR3 is TGTGCCAGCAGCTTAGCCGGGACTAGCGGGAGAGGGCATGAGCAGTTCTTC. This rearrangement joins TRBV7-6 to TRBJ2-1; TRBD2 agrees at 14 bases. Germline V lookup: CDR1 SGHVS, CDR2 FNYEAQ. Trimming took 0 bases from V and 8 from J; bases not matched to a gene: 6. The CDR3 runs 17 residues. The entire variable domain, with the rest obtained from reference TRBV7-6 and TRBJ2-1, is as follows: GAGVSQSPRYKVTKRGQDVALRCDPISGHVSLYWYRQALGQGPEFLTYFNYEAQQDKSGLPNDRFSAERPEGSISTLTIQRTEQRDSAMYRCASSLAGTSGRGHEQFFGPGTRLTVL.

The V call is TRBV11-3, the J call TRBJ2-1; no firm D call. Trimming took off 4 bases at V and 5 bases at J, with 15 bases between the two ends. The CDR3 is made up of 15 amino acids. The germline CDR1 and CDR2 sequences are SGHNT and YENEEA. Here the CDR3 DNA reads TGTGCCAGCAGCTCCAGCCGACAACTAAACAATGAGCAGTTCTTC. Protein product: CASSSSRQLNNEQFF.

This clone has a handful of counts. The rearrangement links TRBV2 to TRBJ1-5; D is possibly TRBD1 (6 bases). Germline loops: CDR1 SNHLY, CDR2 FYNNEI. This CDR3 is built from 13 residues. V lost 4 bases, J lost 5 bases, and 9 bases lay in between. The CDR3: CASSVQGHQPQHF. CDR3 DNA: TGTGCCAGCAGTGTTCAGGGGCATCAGCCCCAGCATTTT.

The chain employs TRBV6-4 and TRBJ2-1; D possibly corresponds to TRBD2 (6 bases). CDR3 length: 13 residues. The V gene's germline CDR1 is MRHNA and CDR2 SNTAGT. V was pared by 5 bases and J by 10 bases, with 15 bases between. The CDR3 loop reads CASSSVPEGEQFF. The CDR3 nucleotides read TGTGCCAGCAGTTCTGTCCCGGAGGGCGAGCAGTTCTTC.

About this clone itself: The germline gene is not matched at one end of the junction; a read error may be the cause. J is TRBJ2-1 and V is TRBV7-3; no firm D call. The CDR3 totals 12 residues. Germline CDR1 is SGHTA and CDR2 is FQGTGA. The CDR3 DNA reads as TGTGCCAGCAGCGCCGGCTACCATGAGCAGTTCTTC. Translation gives CASSAGYHEQFF. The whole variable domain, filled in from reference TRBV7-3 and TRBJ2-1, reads GAGVSQTPSNKVTEKGKYVELRCDPISGHTALYWYRQSLGQGPEFLIYFQGTGAADDSGLPNDRFFAVRPEGSVSTLKIQRTERGDSAVYLCASSAGYHEQFFGPGTRLTVL.

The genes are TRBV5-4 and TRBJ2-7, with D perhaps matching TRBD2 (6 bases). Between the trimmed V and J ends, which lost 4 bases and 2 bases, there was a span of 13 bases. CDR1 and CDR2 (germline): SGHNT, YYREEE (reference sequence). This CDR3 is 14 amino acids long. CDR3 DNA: TGTGCCAGCAGCCCGAGCGGGTATGCCTACGAGCAGTACTTC. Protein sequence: CASSPSGYAYEQYF. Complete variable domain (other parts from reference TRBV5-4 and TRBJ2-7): ETGVTQSPTHLIKTRGQQVTLRCSSQSGHNTVSWYQQALGQGPQFIFQYYREEENGRGNFPPRFSGLQFPNYSSELNVNALELDDSALYLCASSPSGYAYEQYFGPGTRLTVT.

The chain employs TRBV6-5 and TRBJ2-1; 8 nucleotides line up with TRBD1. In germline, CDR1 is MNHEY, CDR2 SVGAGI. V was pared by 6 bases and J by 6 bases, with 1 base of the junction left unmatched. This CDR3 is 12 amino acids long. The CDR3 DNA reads TGTGCCAGCAGGACAGGGGTCAATGAGCAGTTCTTC. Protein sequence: CASRTGVNEQFF.

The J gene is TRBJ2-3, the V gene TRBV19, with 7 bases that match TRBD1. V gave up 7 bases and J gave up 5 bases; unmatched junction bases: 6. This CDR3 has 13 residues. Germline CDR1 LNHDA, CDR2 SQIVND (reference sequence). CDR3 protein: CASTPGQRDTQYF. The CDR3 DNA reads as TGTGCCAGTACCCCGGGACAGAGAGATACGCAGTATTTT. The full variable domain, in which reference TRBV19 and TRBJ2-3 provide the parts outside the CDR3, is DGGITQSPKYLFRKEGQNVTLSCEQNLNHDAMYWYRQDPGQGLRLIYYSQIVNDFQKGDIAEGYSVSREKKESFPLTVTSAQKNPTAFYLCASTPGQRDTQYFGPGTRLTVL.

The DNA for the CDR3 is TGCGCCAGCAGCTTGACGGTACAGGACTCCTACGAGCAGTACTTC. Encoded protein: CASSLTVQDSYEQYF. V and J are TRBV5-1 and TRBJ2-7, with a tentative D call TRBD1 (5 bases). Trimming removed 1 base at V and 0 bases at J, with 11 bases between. The CDR3 spans 15 residues. Looked up from germline, CDR1 is SGHRS and CDR2 is YFSETQ.

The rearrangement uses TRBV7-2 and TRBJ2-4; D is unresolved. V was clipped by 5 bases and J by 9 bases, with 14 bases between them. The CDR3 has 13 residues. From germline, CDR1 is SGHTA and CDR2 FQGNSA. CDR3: CASSATTTGIQYF. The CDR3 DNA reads TGTGCCAGCAGCGCAACGACAACGGGCATTCAGTACTTC. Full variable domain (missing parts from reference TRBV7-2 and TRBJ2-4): GAGVSQSPSNKVTEKGKDVELRCDPISGHTALYWYRQSLGQGLEFLIYFQGNSAPDKSGLPSDRFSAERTGGSVSTLTIQRTQQEDSAVYLCASSATTTGIQYFGAGTRLSVL.

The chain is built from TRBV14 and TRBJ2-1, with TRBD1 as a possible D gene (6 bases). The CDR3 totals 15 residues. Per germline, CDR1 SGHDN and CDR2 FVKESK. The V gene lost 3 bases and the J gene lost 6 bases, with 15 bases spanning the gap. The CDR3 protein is CASSQGAGVFNEQFF. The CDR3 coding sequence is TGTGCCAGCAGCCAGGGGGCAGGGGTTTTCAATGAGCAGTTCTTC. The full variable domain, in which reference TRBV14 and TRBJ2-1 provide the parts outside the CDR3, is EAGVTQFPSHSVIEKGQTVTLRCDPISGHDNLYWYRRVMGKEIKFLLHFVKESKQDESGMPNNRFLAERTGGTYSTLKVQPAELEDSGVYFCASSQGAGVFNEQFFGPGTRLTVL.